This T cell receptor (beta chain) appears in the sequencing data of a study of T-cell memory formation after mild COVID-19. As for the study in general: Largely donor-specific sequence clusters came from a couple of donors. Study observations and caveats: SARS-CoV-2 specificity of second-wave clones peaking day 37 was unconfirmed. Clones that contracted clustered mainly in CM and EM if CD4+ and in EMRA if CD8+.

A note on this clonotype: Its matching antigen is unknown.

TCRdb fed the 5' RACE reads into MiXCR, producing one record per CDR3 protein. The sample gives approximately 350,000 distinct CDR3 sequences, approximately 27% of which show up once; approximately 13% is in the top ten. Material for sequencing was PBMCs or a T cell subset sorted from them (not recorded which). The clonotype comes from an adult woman who had mild COVID-19 (a few samples of this study predate the infection). Cell type and time point are not known.

The CDR3 reads CASSQVETSGSGYEQYF. CDR3 nucleotides: TGCGCCAGCAGCCAAGTTGAGACATCGGGTTCGGGTTACGAGCAGTACTTC. The chain has TRBV4-1 and TRBJ2-7; D not resolved. V shed 1 base and J shed 4 bases, with 20 bases lying between them. Germline CDR1 MGHRA, CDR2 YSYEKL. The CDR3 extends over 17 amino acids.